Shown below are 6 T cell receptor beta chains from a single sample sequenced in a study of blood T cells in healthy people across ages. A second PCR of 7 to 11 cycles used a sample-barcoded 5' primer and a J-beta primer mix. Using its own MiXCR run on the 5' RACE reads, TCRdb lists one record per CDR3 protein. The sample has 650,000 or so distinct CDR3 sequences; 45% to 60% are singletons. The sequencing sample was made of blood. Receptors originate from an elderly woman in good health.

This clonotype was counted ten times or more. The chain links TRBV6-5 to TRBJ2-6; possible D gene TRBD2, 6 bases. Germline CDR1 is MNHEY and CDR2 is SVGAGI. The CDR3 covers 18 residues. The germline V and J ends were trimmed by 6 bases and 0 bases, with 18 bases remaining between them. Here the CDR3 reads CASRKFQAGSSGANVLTF. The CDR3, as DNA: TGTGCCAGCAGAAAGTTTCAGGCGGGGAGCTCTGGGGCCAACGTCCTGACTTTC.

The CDR3 nucleotides are TGTGCCAGCAGTTTAGGGGGAACCGGAAACACCATATATTTT. It encodes CASSLGGTGNTIYF. The rearrangement uses TRBV12-3 or TRBV12-4 and TRBJ1-3; D is uncertain. V lost 1 base, J lost 4 bases, and 8 bases lay in between. The CDR3 is made up of 14 amino acids.

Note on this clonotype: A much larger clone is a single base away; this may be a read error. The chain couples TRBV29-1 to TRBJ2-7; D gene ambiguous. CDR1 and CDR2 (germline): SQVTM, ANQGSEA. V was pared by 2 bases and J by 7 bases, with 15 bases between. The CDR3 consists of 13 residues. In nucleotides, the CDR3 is TGCAGCGTTGAACGGGCCTCCTACAATGAGCAGTACTTC. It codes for CSVERASYNEQYF.

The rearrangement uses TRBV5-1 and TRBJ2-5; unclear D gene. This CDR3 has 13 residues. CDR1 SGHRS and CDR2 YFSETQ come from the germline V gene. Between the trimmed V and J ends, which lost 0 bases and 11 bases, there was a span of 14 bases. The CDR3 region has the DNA TGCGCCAGCAGCTTGGAGAACTACAATGAGCAGTACTTC. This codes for CASSLENYNEQYF.

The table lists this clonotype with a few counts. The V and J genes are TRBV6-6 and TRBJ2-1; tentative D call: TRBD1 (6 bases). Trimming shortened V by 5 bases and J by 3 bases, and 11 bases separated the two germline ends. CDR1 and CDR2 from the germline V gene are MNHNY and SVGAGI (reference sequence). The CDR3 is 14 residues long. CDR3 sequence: CASSDRTDYNEQFF. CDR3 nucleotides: TGTGCCAGCAGTGACAGGACAGACTACAATGAGCAGTTCTTC.

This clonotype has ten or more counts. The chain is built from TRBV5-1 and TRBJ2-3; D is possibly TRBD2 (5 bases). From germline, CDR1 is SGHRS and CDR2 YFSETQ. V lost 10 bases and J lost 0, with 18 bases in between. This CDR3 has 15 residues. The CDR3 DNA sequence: TGCGCCTCAGCCGAAGATCCTAGCAGCACAGATACGCAGTATTTT. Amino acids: CASAEDPSSTDTQYF.